A single sample is the source of the 17 T cell receptor beta chains below, sequenced in a study of cytomegalovirus exposure and HLA in healthy donors. The primer mix had 60 Vbeta and 13 Jbeta primers. The protocol was immunoSEQ multiplex PCR, while the TCRdb copy is restricted to in-frame clones and leaves out a portion. Of 70,000 to 90,000 clones listed, about 75% were seen once; the top ten hold roughly 4.9%. Sample: PBMCs. The receptors were gathered from a man in his 60s in good health and CMV-seropositive.

The V and J genes are TRBV7-9 and TRBJ2-5, with D possibly TRBD1 on 5 matching bases. Germline V lookup: CDR1 SEHNR, CDR2 FQNEAQ (reference sequence). V lost 2 bases to trimming and J lost 1 base, with 11 bases between them. The CDR3 spans 15 residues. The DNA of the CDR3 is TGTGCCAGCAGCTTACGGAGCAGGGTCCAAGAGACCCAGTACTTC. The encoded protein is CASSLRSRVQETQYF.

The chain has TRBV6-5 and TRBJ1-1, with D unclear. This CDR3 is built from 13 residues. Between the trimmed V and J ends, which lost 9 bases and 3 bases, there was a span of 14 bases. Looked up from germline, CDR1 is MNHEY and CDR2 is SVGAGI. CDR3 region: CASYGDLDTEAFF. The DNA of the CDR3 is TGTGCCAGTTACGGGGATCTAGACACTGAAGCTTTCTTT.

This sequence joins TRBV10-3 and TRBJ1-1, with D perhaps TRBD1 (5 bases). Germline assignment: CDR1 ENHRY and CDR2 SYGVKD. The CDR3 covers 19 residues. Deletions cut 3 bases from V and 0 bases from J, with 23 bases between. CDR3 DNA sequence: TGTGCCATCAGTGACACAGACAGCTCATCCCCTCTCATGAACACTGAAGCTTTCTTT. As protein: CAISDTDSSSPLMNTEAFF.

The chain carries TRBV29-1 and TRBJ2-7, with 8 bases that match TRBD1. The germline gives CDR1 SQVTM, CDR2 ANQGSEA. The CDR3 spans 14 residues. V was clipped by 4 bases and J by 0 bases; unmatched bases: 5. CDR3 loop: CSVVGQGASYEQYF. CDR3 in DNA: TGCAGCGTTGTAGGGCAGGGGGCCTCCTACGAGCAGTACTTC.

This clone was observed a few times. The chain is built from TRBV4-1 and TRBJ2-7, with D possibly matching TRBD1 (6 bases). Germline lookup yields CDR1 MGHRA and CDR2 YSYEKL. The CDR3 sequence is 14 residues long. V was pared by 4 bases and J by 0 bases, with 10 bases between. The CDR3 spells CASSPQTGSYEQYF. In nucleotides, the CDR3 is TGCGCCAGCAGCCCCCAGACAGGCTCCTACGAGCAGTACTTC.

In DNA form, the CDR3 reads TGTGCCAGCAGGGGACAGGGTTCCTACGAGCAGTACTTC. Translating it yields CASRGQGSYEQYF. This chain joins TRBV6-5 and TRBJ2-7, with 9 bases aligning to TRBD1. Looked up from germline, CDR1 is MNHEY and CDR2 is SVGAGI. Germline trimming cut 6 bases from V and 1 base from J; bases unmatched to any gene: 1. The CDR3 extends over 13 amino acids.

This chain uses TRBV9 with TRBJ2-5, with 10 bases matching TRBD2. Per the germline V gene, CDR1 is SGDLS and CDR2 is YYNGEE. The junction had 11 bases not matched to a gene; V was cut back by 5 bases and J by 4 bases. The CDR3 consists of 16 residues. The CDR3 DNA sequence: TGTGCCAGCAGTCCCGGAAAGCGGGGGGGCCCAGAGACCCAGTACTTC. Translation gives CASSPGKRGGPETQYF.

In this sample, this clone turned up once. This chain links TRBV5-5 with TRBJ1-1; 10 bases agree with TRBD1. Germline loops: CDR1 SGHKS, CDR2 YYEKEE (reference sequence). V was pared by 4 bases and J by 7 bases, with 7 bases of the junction left unmatched. The CDR3 length is 14 residues. The CDR3 DNA follows: TGTGCCAGCAGCAAGGACAGGGGGACATATGAAGCTTTCTTT. Translating gives CASSKDRGTYEAFF.

V is TRBV6-6 and J is TRBJ2-7; 9 bases are shared with TRBD2. Germline lookup yields CDR1 MNHNY and CDR2 SVGAGI (reference sequence). There are 15 residues in the CDR3. J was trimmed by 3 bases and V by 8 bases; bases with no gene match: 11. The CDR3 bases are TGTGCCAGCTTCGCGGCGGGAGGGCCCAACTACGAGCAGTACTTC. Encoded protein: CASFAAGGPNYEQYF.

This clone showed up just a few times. DNA of the CDR3: TGTGCCAGCAGCTCGGGCGGGACAGGTACTAATGAAAAACTGTTTTTT. Its protein product is CASSSGGTGTNEKLFF. The rearrangement links TRBV7-9 to TRBJ1-4; 8 positions match TRBD1. J gave up 2 bases and V 4 bases, and 6 bases lay outside the gene matches. In germline, CDR1 is SEHNR, CDR2 FQNEAQ (reference sequence). The CDR3 has 16 amino acids. Looking up the rest from reference TRBV7-9 and TRBJ1-4 gives the full variable domain: DTGVSQNPRHKITKRGQNVTFRCDPISEHNRLYWYRQTLGQGPEFLTYFQNEAQLEKSRLLSDRFSAERPKGSFSTLEIQRTEQGDSAMYLCASSSGGTGTNEKLFFGSGTQLSVL.

The genes are TRBV10-1 and TRBJ1-2, with 10 bases aligning to TRBD1. CDR3 size: 17 residues. Germline V gene sequence: CDR1 WNHNN, CDR2 SYGVQD (reference sequence). The J segment lost 2 bases and the V segment lost 8 bases, leaving 14 bases of the junction unmatched. The CDR3 sequence is CASWVLPDRGRNYGYTF. For the CDR3, the DNA is TGCGCCAGCTGGGTCCTCCCCGACAGGGGGCGAAACTATGGCTACACCTTC.

This rearrangement joins TRBV11-3 to TRBJ2-5; TRBD1 matches 9 bases. The germline CDR1 and CDR2 sequences are SGHNT and YENEEA. CDR3 size: 18 residues. V gave up 3 bases and J gave up 4 bases; unmatched junction bases: 15. CDR3 protein: CASSFRWTSGQGGETQYF. The CDR3 nucleotides are TGTGCCAGCAGCTTCCGTTGGACTTCGGGACAGGGAGGAGAGACCCAGTACTTC.

The V call is TRBV7-9, the J call TRBJ1-2; a weak D match, TRBD1 (5 bases). Germline CDR1 is SEHNR and CDR2 is FQNEAQ (reference sequence). The CDR3 sequence is 11 residues long. In DNA, the CDR3 is TGTTCCACCGGGGGGATCTATGGCTACACCTTC. Its translation: CSTGGIYGYTF.

The J gene is TRBJ2-3, the V gene TRBV4-1; D might be TRBD2 (5 bases). The V end lost 3 bases, the J end lost 0 bases, and 10 bases lay between the germline ends. The CDR3 is made up of 15 amino acids. Germline V gene sequence: CDR1 MGHRA, CDR2 YSYEKL. The CDR3: CASSHGVTSTDTQYF. The CDR3 nucleotides are TGCGCCAGCAGCCACGGGGTTACTAGCACAGATACGCAGTATTTT.

The J gene is TRBJ2-1, the V gene TRBV9; TRBD2 agrees at 11 bases. V lost 0 bases to trimming and J lost 10 bases; unmatched junction nucleotides: 6. There are 15 residues in the CDR3. Germline CDR1 is SGDLS and CDR2 is YYNGEE. The CDR3 DNA reads as TGTGCCAGCAGCGTAGCACTAGCGGGGGCCCAGGAGCAGTTCTTC. Translating it yields CASSVALAGAQEQFF.

V usage is TRBV7-2 and J usage is TRBJ2-2, with D tentatively TRBD2 (6 bases). This CDR3 region has 15 residues. Germline-derived CDR1 and CDR2 are SGHTA and FQGNSA. The ends were cut back, 4 bases at V and 1 base at J, with 10 bases in the middle. CDR3 protein: CASSSRGMNTGELFF. CDR3 nucleotides: TGTGCCAGCAGCTCCCGGGGGATGAACACCGGGGAGCTGTTTTTT.

In regard to this clone: Germline is not matched at one junction end, which may reflect a read error. The rearrangement uses TRBV29-1 and TRBJ2-7; a possible D gene is TRBD2 (6 bases). The germline V gene encodes CDR1 SQVTM and CDR2 ANQGSEA. There are 11 residues in the CDR3. CDR3 coding DNA: TGCAGCGTTGAGATGGGGGGTGTCAGGTTCTTC. It encodes CSVEMGGVRFF.